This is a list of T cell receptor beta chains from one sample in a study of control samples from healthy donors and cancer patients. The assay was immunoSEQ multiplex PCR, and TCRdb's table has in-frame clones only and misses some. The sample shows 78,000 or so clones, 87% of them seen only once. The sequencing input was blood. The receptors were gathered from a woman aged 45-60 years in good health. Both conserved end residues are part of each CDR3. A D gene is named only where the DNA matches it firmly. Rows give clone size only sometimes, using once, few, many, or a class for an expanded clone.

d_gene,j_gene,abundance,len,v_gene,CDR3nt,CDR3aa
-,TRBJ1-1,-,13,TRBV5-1,TGCGCCAGCAGTACGCCCCCGAACACTGAAGCTTTCTTT,CASSTPPNTEAFF
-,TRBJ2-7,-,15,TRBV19,TGTGCCAGTAGTCCAGTTATCGGGAGCTCCTACGAGCAGTACTTC,CASSPVIGSSYEQYF
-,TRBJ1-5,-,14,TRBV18,TGTGCCAGCTCACCAGTGGCAATCGGACAGCCCCAGCATTTT,CASSPVAIGQPQHF
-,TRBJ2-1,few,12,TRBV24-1,TGTGCCACCAGGGGGGGAGGCTATGAGCAGTTCTTC,CATRGGGYEQFF
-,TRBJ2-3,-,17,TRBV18,TGTGCCAGCTCACCCCCTATGTCCTGGGGGATCACAGATACGCAGTATTTT,CASSPPMSWGITDTQYF
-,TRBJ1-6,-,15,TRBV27,TGTGCCAGCAGTTTATCTAGGACTTCGAATTCACCCCTCCACTTT,CASSLSRTSNSPLHF
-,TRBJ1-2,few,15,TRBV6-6,TGTGCCAGCAGTTACTCGGGAGGGGGGGCCCATGGCTACACCTTC,CASSYSGGGAHGYTF
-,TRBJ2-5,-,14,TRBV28,TGTGCCAGCAGGACGGGCGGGATGGAGGAGACCCAGTACTTC,CASRTGGMEETQYF
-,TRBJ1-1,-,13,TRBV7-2,TGTGCCAGCAGCTCTCAGGGGAACACTGAAGCTTTCTTT,CASSSQGNTEAFF
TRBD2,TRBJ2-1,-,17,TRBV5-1,TGCGCCAGCAGCTTCACTCTGCTAGCGGATCCCTACAATGAGCAGTTCTTC,CASSFTLLADPYNEQFF
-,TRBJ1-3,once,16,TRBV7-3,TGTGCCAGCAGCCCAGGACCCTCCCTCTCTGGAAACACCATATATTTT,CASSPGPSLSGNTIYF
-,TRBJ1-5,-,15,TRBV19,TGTGCCAGTAGTATAGATACATATAGCAATCAGCCCCAGCATTTT,CASSIDTYSNQPQHF
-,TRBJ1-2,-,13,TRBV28,TGTGCCAGCAGTTTGGGGCAGGCCTATGGCTACACCTTC,CASSLGQAYGYTF
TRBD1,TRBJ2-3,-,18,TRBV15,TGTGCCACCAGCAGAGAAGTGGGACAGGGGGCTTTCACAGATACGCAGTATTTT,CATSREVGQGAFTDTQYF